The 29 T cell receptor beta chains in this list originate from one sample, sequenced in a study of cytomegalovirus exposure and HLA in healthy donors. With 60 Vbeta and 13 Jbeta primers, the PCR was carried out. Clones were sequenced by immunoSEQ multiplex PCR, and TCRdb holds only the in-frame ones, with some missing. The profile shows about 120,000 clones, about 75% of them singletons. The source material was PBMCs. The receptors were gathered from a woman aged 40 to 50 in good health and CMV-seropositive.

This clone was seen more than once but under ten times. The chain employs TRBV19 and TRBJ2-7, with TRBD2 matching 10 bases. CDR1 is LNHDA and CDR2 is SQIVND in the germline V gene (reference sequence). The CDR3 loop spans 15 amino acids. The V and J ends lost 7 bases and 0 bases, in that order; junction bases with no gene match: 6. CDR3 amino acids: CASTSTSGPSYEQYF. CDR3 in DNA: TGTGCCAGTACCTCGACTAGCGGGCCCTCCTACGAGCAGTACTTC. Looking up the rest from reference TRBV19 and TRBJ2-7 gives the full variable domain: DGGITQSPKYLFRKEGQNVTLSCEQNLNHDAMYWYRQDPGQGLRLIYYSQIVNDFQKGDIAEGYSVSREKKESFPLTVTSAQKNPTAFYLCASTSTSGPSYEQYFGPGTRLTVT.

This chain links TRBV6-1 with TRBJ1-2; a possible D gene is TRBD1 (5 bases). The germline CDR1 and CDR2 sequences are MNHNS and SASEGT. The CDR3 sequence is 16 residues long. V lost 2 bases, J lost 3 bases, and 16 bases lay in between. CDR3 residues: CASSENQGIVYYGYTF. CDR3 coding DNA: TGTGCCAGCAGTGAAAATCAGGGAATAGTCTACTATGGCTACACCTTC.

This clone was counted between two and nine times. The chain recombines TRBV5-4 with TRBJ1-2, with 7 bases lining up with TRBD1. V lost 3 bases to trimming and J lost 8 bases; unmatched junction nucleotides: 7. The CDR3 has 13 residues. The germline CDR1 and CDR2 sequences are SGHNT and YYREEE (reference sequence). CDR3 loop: CASSSRQGGGYTF. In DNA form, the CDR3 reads TGTGCCAGCAGCTCACGACAGGGAGGAGGCTACACCTTC.

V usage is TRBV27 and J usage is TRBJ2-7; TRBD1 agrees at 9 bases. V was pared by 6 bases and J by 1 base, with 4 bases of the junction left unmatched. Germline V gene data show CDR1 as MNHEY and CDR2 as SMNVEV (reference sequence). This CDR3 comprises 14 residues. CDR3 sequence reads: CASRRTGESYEQYF. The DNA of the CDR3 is TGTGCCAGCAGGAGGACAGGGGAATCCTACGAGCAGTACTTC.

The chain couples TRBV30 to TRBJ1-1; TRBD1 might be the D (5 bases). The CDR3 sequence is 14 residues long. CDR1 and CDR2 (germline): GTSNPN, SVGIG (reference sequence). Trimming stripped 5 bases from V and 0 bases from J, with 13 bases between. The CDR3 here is CAWDSGVLNTEAFF. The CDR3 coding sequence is TGTGCCTGGGACAGTGGGGTCCTGAACACTGAAGCTTTCTTT.

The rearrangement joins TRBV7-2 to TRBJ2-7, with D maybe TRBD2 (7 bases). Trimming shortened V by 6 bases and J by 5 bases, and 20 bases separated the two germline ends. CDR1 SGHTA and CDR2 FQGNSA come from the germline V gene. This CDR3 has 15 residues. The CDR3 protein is CASREAGALKNEQYF. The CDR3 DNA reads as TGTGCCAGCAGGGAGGCGGGGGCGCTGAAAAACGAGCAGTACTTC.

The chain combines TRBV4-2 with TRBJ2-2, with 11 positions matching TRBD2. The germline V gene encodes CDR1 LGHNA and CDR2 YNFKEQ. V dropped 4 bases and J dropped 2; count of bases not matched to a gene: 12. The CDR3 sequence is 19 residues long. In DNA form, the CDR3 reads TGTGCCAGCAGCCGGGGGGATATAGCGGGAGGGGCTAACACCGGGGAGCTGTTTTTT. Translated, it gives CASSRGDIAGGANTGELFF.

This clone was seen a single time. The CDR3 nucleotides are TGTGCCAGCAGAGAAACAGGGGTTCAGGGAGAGACCCAGTACTTC. This gives the protein CASRETGVQGETQYF. This chain links TRBV2 with TRBJ2-5, with 7 nucleotides matching TRBD1. This CDR3 has 15 amino acids. V lost 6 bases to trimming and J lost 4 bases; unmatched junction nucleotides: 11. The germline gives CDR1 SNHLY, CDR2 FYNNEI.

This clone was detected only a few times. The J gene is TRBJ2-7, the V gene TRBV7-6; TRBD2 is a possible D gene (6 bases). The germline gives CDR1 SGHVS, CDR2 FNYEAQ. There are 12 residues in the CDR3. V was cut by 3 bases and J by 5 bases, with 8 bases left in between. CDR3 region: CASSFTGDEQYF. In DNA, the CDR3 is TGTGCCAGCAGCTTTACGGGGGACGAGCAGTACTTC. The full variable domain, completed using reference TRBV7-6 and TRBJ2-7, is GAGVSQSPRYKVTKRGQDVALRCDPISGHVSLYWYRQALGQGPEFLTYFNYEAQQDKSGLPNDRFSAERPEGSISTLTIQRTEQRDSAMYRCASSFTGDEQYFGPGTRLTVT.

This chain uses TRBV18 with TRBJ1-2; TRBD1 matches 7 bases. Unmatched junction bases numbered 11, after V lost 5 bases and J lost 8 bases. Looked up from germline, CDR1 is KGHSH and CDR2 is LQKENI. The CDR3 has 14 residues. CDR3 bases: TGTGCCAGCTCAGCTTATACAGGGGAGGAAGGCTACACCTTC. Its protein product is CASSAYTGEEGYTF.

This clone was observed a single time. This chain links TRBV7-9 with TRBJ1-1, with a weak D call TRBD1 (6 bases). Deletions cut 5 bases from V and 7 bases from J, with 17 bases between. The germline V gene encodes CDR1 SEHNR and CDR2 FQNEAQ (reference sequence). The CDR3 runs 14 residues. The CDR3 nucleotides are TGTGCCAGCAGCCTGGGGGCAGCGACGGATGAAGCTTTCTTT. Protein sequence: CASSLGAATDEAFF.

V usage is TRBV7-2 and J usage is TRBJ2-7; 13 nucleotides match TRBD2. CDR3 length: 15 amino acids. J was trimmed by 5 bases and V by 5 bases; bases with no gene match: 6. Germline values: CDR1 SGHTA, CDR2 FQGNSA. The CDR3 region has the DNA TGTGCCAGCAGCGCGACTAGCGGGAGGAACCACGAGCAGTACTTC. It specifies CASSATSGRNHEQYF.

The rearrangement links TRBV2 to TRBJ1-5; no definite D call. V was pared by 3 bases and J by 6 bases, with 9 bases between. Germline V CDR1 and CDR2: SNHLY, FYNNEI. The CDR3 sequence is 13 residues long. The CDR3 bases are TGTGCCAGCAGTGAGGAGAACACTCAGCCCCAGCATTTT. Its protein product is CASSEENTQPQHF.

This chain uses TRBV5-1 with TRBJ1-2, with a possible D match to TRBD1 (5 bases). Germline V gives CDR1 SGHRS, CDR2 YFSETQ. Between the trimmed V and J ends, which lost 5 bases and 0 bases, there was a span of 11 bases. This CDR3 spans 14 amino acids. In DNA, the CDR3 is TGCGCCAGCAGGGAGGGGTTTACTAACTATGGCTACACCTTC. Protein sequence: CASREGFTNYGYTF.

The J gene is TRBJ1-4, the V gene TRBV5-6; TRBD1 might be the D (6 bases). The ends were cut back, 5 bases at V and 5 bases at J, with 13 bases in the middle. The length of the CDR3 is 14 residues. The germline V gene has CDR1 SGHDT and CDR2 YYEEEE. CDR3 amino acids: CASRPGTLNEKLFF. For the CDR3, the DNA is TGTGCCAGCAGACCCGGGACACTCAATGAAAAACTGTTTTTT.

The CDR3, as DNA: TGTGCCACCCTACAGGGGCTTGGCTACACCTTC. Translated: CATLQGLGYTF. J is TRBJ1-2 and V is TRBV19, with 7 nucleotides matching TRBD1. J lost 7 bases, V lost 10 bases, and 6 bases had no gene match. The CDR3 covers 11 residues. Germline V gene lookup returns CDR1 LNHDA and CDR2 SQIVND (reference sequence).

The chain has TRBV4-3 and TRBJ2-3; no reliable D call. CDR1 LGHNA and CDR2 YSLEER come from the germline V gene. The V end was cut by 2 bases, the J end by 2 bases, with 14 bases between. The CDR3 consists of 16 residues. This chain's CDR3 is CASSQNSAVFTDTQYF. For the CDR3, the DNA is TGCGCCAGCAGCCAAAACTCCGCGGTTTTCACAGATACGCAGTATTTT.

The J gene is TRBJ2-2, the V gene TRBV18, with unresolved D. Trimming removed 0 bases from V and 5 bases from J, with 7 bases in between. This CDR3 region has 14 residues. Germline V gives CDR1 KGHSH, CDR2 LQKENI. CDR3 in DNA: TGTGCCAGCTCACCACCGGCCAGTACCGGGGAGCTGTTTTTT. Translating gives CASSPPASTGELFF.

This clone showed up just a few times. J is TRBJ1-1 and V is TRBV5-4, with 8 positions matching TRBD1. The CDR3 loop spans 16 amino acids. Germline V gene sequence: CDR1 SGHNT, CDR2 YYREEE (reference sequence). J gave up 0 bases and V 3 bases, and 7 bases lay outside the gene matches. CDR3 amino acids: CASSWAPTGVNTEAFF. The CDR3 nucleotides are TGTGCCAGCAGCTGGGCTCCGACAGGGGTGAACACTGAAGCTTTCTTT.

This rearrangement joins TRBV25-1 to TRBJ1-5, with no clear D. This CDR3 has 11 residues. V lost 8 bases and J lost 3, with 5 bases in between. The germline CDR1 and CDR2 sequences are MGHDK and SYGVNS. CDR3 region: CASGHNQPQHF. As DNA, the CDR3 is TGTGCCAGCGGCCACAATCAGCCCCAGCATTTT.

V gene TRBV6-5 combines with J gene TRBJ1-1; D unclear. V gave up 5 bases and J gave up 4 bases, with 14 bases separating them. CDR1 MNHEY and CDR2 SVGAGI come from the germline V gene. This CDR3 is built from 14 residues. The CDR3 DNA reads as TGTGCCAGCAGTCCCCGGGGTTGGGGCACTGAAGCTTTCTTT. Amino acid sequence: CASSPRGWGTEAFF.

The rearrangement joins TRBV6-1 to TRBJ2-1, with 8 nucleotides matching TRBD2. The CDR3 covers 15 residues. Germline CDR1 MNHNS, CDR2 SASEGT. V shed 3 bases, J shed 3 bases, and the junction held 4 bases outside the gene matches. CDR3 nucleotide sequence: TGTGCCAGCAGTGACGGTAGCGGGGTCTACAATGAGCAGTTCTTC. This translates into CASSDGSGVYNEQFF.

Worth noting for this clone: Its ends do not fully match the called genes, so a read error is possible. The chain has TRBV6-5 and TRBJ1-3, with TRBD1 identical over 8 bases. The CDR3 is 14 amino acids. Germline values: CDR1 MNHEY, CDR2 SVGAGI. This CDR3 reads CASSPQRDRPPRRF. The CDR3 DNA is TGTGCCAGCAGTCCCCAGAGGGACAGGCCACCGCGTCGGTTT.

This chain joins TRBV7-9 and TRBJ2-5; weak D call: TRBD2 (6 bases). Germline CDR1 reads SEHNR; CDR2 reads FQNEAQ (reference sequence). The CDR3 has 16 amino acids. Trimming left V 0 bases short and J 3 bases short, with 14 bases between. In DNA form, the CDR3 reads TGTGCCAGCAGCTTAGCGAAGATAATAGCGGAAGAGACCCAGTACTTC. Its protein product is CASSLAKIIAEETQYF.

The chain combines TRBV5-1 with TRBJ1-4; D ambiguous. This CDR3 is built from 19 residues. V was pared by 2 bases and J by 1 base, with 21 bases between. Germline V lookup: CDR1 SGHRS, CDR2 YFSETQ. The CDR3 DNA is TGCGCCAGCAGCTTTCTTTCCCCCGGGCACCGGGGAACTAATGAAAAACTGTTTTTT. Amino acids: CASSFLSPGHRGTNEKLFF.

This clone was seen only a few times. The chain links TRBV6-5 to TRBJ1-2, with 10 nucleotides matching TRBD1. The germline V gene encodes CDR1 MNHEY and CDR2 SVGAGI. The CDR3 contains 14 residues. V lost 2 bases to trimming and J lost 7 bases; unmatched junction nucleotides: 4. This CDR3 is CASSYQGQGSGYTF. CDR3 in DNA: TGTGCCAGCAGTTACCAGGGACAGGGGTCTGGCTACACCTTC.

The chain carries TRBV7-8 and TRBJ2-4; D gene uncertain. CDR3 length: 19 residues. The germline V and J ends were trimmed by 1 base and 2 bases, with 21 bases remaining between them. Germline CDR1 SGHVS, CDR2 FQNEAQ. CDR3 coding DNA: TGTGCCAGCAGCTTAGGTAGTGGTTTCCCACGTTTTACCAAAAACATTCAGTACTTC. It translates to CASSLGSGFPRFTKNIQYF.

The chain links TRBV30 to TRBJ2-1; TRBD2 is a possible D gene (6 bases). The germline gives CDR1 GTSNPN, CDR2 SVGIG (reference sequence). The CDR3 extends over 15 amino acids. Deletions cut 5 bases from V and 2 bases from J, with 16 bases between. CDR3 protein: CAWGPGLQAYNEQFF. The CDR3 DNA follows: TGTGCCTGGGGGCCGGGACTTCAAGCCTACAATGAGCAGTTCTTC. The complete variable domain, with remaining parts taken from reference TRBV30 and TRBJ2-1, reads SQTIHQWPATLVQPVGSPLSLECTVEGTSNPNLYWYRQAAGRGLQLLFYSVGIGQISSEVPQNLSASRPQDRQFILSSKKLLLSDSGFYLCAWGPGLQAYNEQFFGPGTRLTVL.

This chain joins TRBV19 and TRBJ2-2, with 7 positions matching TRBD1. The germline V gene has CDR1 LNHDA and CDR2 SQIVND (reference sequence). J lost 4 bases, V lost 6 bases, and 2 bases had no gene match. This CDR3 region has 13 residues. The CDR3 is CASRYRGTGELFF. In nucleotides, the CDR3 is TGTGCCAGTAGGTACAGGGGCACCGGGGAGCTGTTTTTT.